This TCR beta chain was found in a study of cytomegalovirus exposure and HLA in healthy donors. The CDR3 runs 13 residues. CDR1 and CDR2 (germline): MNHEY, SVGAGI. V was shortened by 6 bases and J by 3 bases, with 11 bases between the two germline ends. 13 Jbeta primers and 60 Vbeta primers were used for the PCR. Sequenced by immunoSEQ multiplex PCR; TCRdb stores in-frame clones only, minus some. The data show around 100,000 clones, 70% to 85% seen once. This receptor was identified in a woman between 40 and 55 years old in good health and CMV-seropositive. V and J are TRBV6-5 and TRBJ1-1, with D possibly TRBD1 on 5 matching bases. Sequenced sample: PBMCs. The CDR3 nucleotides read TGTGCCAGCAGGGGACTCTTGGACACTGAAGCTTTCTTT. Amino acid sequence: CASRGLLDTEAFF.